These 4 T cell receptor beta chains were all obtained from the same sample, sequenced in a study of cytomegalovirus exposure and HLA in healthy donors. PCR was performed using 60 Vbeta and 13 Jbeta primers. The data were produced by immunoSEQ multiplex PCR, yet TCRdb's version contains in-frame clones alone and is incomplete. Here the sample spans roughly 170,000 clones, 75% to 85% being singletons. Sequencing was done on a sample of PBMCs. The receptor source for this set is a girl aged 2 to 10 in good health and CMV-seropositive.

This chain links TRBV5-1 with TRBJ1-1; 7 bases line up with TRBD1. Germline V lookup: CDR1 SGHRS, CDR2 YFSETQ. The CDR3 is 16 amino acids. V gave up 1 base and J gave up 4 bases; unmatched junction bases: 10. The CDR3 nucleotides are TGCGCCAGCAGCTTGTTCACAGGGGTCTCGGGCACTGAAGCTTTCTTT. Encoded protein: CASSLFTGVSGTEAFF.

The rearrangement uses TRBV6-1 and TRBJ2-1; D is unresolved. The germline gives CDR1 MNHNS, CDR2 SASEGT. The CDR3 extends over 11 amino acids. Trimming took 4 bases from V and 8 from J, leaving 6 bases between them. CDR3 loop: CASSVTDEQFF. For the CDR3, the DNA is TGTGCCAGCAGTGTTACGGATGAGCAGTTCTTC.

This chain uses TRBV28 with TRBJ1-2; 7 nucleotides align to TRBD1. The CDR3 contains 13 residues. J was trimmed by 8 bases and V by 4 bases; bases with no gene match: 7. Germline CDR1 reads MDHEN; CDR2 reads SYDVKM. CDR3 loop: CASSSDRAYGYTF. In DNA form, the CDR3 reads TGTGCCAGCAGTTCCGACAGGGCATACGGCTACACCTTC.

The rearrangement links TRBV6-5 to TRBJ1-2; D call uncertain. The length of the CDR3 is 15 residues. CDR1 and CDR2 (germline): MNHEY, SVGAGI. With 2 bases removed from V and 1 base from J, the gap between germline ends came to 11 bases. CDR3 sequence (DNA): TGTGCCAGCAGTTACACCTTAGACATTAACTATGGCTACACCTTC. This codes for CASSYTLDINYGYTF.